Included here is one T cell receptor (beta chain) sequence, with context. Its antigen has not been determined. Within one base of it there is no much larger clone, and no base qualities were kept. This sample was included in a study of blood T cells in healthy people across ages (dated by TCRdb to about 2015). With respect to the entire study: In model experiments, roughly one uniquely barcoded TCR beta cDNA molecule per two T cells was captured by template switching. To track age-related changes in TCR beta repertoire diversity, the study relied on deep sequencing normalized with unique cDNA molecular identifiers. Donors were grouped into four age groups: young (average approximately 15 years), middle-aged (39), aged (over 55) and long-lived (over 80). To avoid experimental bias, donors of different ages were distributed randomly across sequencing lanes. Using the same blood draw, the study looked at two additional independent replicas of 1 million unique cDNA reads for two donors, one aged 18 to 30 and the other aged 80 or older.

The donors were roughly 38 Caucasian individuals from Russia, aged roughly 6 to 100 years, who were systemically healthy. Each donor gave approximately 9.4 milliliters of peripheral blood, drawn into EDTA-treated Vacutainer tubes. Ficoll-Paque density-gradient centrifugation was used to isolate PBMCs, with at least 7 million per sample. Total RNA, at least 6 micrograms per sample, was extracted from PBMCs with Trizol reagent. For every donor, an aliquot of PBMCs went through flow cytometry to measure the percentages of naive CD45RAhigh/CD27high T cells. What the work shows at the level of the full study, not this receptor alone: Observed TCR beta diversity per million T cells fell roughly linearly with age, and a significant reduction was already apparent by age roughly 41. Estimates of total diversity based on one million sequenced T cells were regarded as lower bounds and as underestimates. Observed TCR beta diversity correlated strongly with the percentage of naive T cells measured by flow cytometry. The long-lived group showed more naive CD4+ T cells, fewer expanded clones and increased TCR diversity than the aged group, suggesting age selection. Because profiling used bulk unsorted PBMCs, naive and antigen-experienced compartments could not be compared conclusively. The CMV infection status of donors was not known, potentially confounding age-related changes in expanded clonotypes.

Preparation of the library involved 5' RACE. For sequencing, an Illumina HiSeq 2500 was employed. A second roughly 6 to 11 cycle PCR used a sample-barcoded 5' primer and a J-beta primer mix. Each TCR beta cDNA molecule received a unique molecular identifier from a template-switch 5' adaptor carrying 12 random nucleotides. At least 2.5 million CDR3-containing paired-end reads were obtained from each sample. First-strand cDNA synthesis was performed from all RNA using the Mint cDNA synthesis kit, with priming by a TRBC-specific oligonucleotide. Following uracil-DNA glycosylase treatment, a first 18-cycle PCR with universal primers M1SS and BC2_uni_R was performed on all cDNA. In the authors' own workflow: Each sample was normalized by randomly selecting 1 million high-quality reads, each carrying a distinct molecular identifier. Instead of being binned into consensus sequences, reads with shared molecular identifiers were discarded. MiTCR, set to a Q25 quality threshold and the strictest error-elimination algorithm, was used for CDR3 identification, clonotype clustering and error correction. A nonparametric unseen species model with Euler transformation was used to estimate lower-bound total TCR beta diversity. The raw public data were reprocessed by TCRdb itself: fastp quality trimming at Q25, MiXCR clonotype calling, in-frame beta chains only. Every entry covers one CDR3 protein and lists the most common genes and DNA from its rows. These V and J calls are TCRdb output, not the study's own analysis. The sample records fewer than 750,000 distinct CDR3 sequences, roughly 48% of which are singletons. The ten largest account for about 22% of the sample.

The CDR3 goes from the cysteine to the phenylalanine over 14 residues. Only the CDR3 DNA is retained, 42 bases long and in frame from the first base. The chain couples TRBV12-3 or TRBV12-4 to TRBJ2-5; TRBD1 agrees with 11 junctional bases. The better agreement between TRBJ2-7 and the DNA end casts doubt on the J call. This TCR was sampled from a man of 80 years or more in good health. What was sequenced was blood. CDR3 loop: CASRATGQGAEQYF. The sequence in DNA is TGTGCCAGCAGAGCTACTGGACAGGGGGCCGAGCAGTACTTC.